These 13 T cell receptor beta chains were all obtained from the same sample, sequenced in a study of blood T cell repertoires in COVID-19. The assay was immunoSEQ multiplex PCR, and TCRdb's table has in-frame clones only and misses some. The sample carries nearly 300,000 clones, around 85% recorded once. Source material: peripheral blood. These TCRs come from a human donor with COVID-19, enrolled during active disease. The donor label of this sample is uncertain.

The chain employs TRBV3-1 (or the pseudogene TRBV3-2) and TRBJ2-2, with no clear D. The CDR3 extends over 19 amino acids. V was clipped by 3 bases and J by 0 bases, with 20 bases between them. Germline assignment: CDR1 LGHDT and CDR2 YNNKEL (reference sequence). CDR3 loop: CASSQDVGPGYSNTGELFF. For the CDR3, the DNA is TGTGCCAGCAGCCAGGATGTAGGTCCCGGGTACTCGAACACCGGGGAGCTGTTTTTT.

This rearrangement joins TRBV10-3 to TRBJ1-2; D call uncertain. There are 13 residues in the CDR3. Germline V lookup: CDR1 ENHRY, CDR2 SYGVKD. V shed 6 bases and J shed 3 bases, with 11 bases lying between them. DNA for the CDR3: TGTGCCATCAGAGTCGGTGCCGACTATGGCTACACCTTC. Its protein is CAIRVGADYGYTF.

The rearrangement uses TRBV28 and TRBJ1-1; 7 bases are shared with TRBD1. V lost 2 bases and J lost 9; bases outside the gene matches: 9. Germline V gene data show CDR1 as MDHEN and CDR2 as SYDVKM. This CDR3 is 14 amino acids long. The CDR3 loop reads CASSLGRDSDQAFF. Written as DNA, the CDR3 is TGTGCCAGCAGTTTAGGTAGGGACAGTGACCAAGCTTTCTTT.

This chain connects TRBV10-3 to TRBJ2-1, with no clear D. The germline CDR1 and CDR2 sequences are ENHRY and SYGVKD. The length of the CDR3 is 16 residues. V was cut by 10 bases and J by 1 base, with 20 bases left in between. The chain's CDR3 is CATTDQTLASYNEQFF. The DNA for the CDR3 is TGTGCCACGACTGACCAGACTCTCGCTTCCTACAATGAGCAGTTCTTC.

V and J are TRBV27 and TRBJ2-1, with 13 bases fitting TRBD2. The CDR3 extends over 20 amino acids. Germline V CDR1 and CDR2: MNHEY, SMNVEV (reference sequence). V lost 0 bases to trimming and J lost 0 bases; unmatched junction nucleotides: 8. This chain's CDR3 is CASSLSELAGGLSSYNEQFF. In DNA, the CDR3 is TGTGCCAGCAGTTTATCGGAACTAGCGGGGGGGCTTAGCTCCTACAATGAGCAGTTCTTC.

The chain combines TRBV10-3 with TRBJ2-1; TRBD2 matches at 9 bases. CDR1 and CDR2 (germline): ENHRY, SYGVKD. The CDR3 loop spans 16 amino acids. V lost 3 bases to trimming and J lost 4 bases; unmatched junction nucleotides: 7. CDR3 sequence (DNA): TGTGCCATCAGTGATTTGGGCGGGAGGGGTTACAATGAGCAGTTCTTC. Encoded protein: CAISDLGGRGYNEQFF.

The chain carries TRBV6-5 and TRBJ1-2; 7 bases map to TRBD1. The CDR3 runs 14 residues. V lost 5 bases, J lost 4 bases, and 7 bases stayed unmatched. Germline loops: CDR1 MNHEY, CDR2 SVGAGI. Written as DNA, the CDR3 is TGTGCCAGCAGTACCCGGGACAGACTCTATGGCTACACCTTC. Translating gives CASSTRDRLYGYTF.

This clone was seen more than once but under ten times. This chain joins TRBV30 and TRBJ1-5; D gene uncertain. The CDR3 extends over 13 amino acids. The V gene lost 5 bases and the J gene lost 7 bases, with 15 bases spanning the gap. The V gene's germline CDR1 is GTSNPN and CDR2 SVGIG (reference sequence). CDR3 in DNA: TGTGCCTGGGCCACGGGGTTAGGGCAGCCCCAGCATTTT. Its protein is CAWATGLGQPQHF.

This chain links TRBV6-5 with TRBJ2-3; TRBD2 agrees at 12 bases. This CDR3 has 15 residues. V shed 9 bases, J shed 3 bases, and the junction held 7 bases outside the gene matches. Germline values: CDR1 MNHEY, CDR2 SVGAGI. CDR3 DNA sequence: TGTGCCAGGAGGAGACTAGCGGGAGCGACAGATACGCAGTATTTT. This sequence encodes CARRRLAGATDTQYF.

This clone was picked up one time. The chain links TRBV30 to TRBJ2-3; TRBD2 matches 9 bases. The CDR3 extends over 15 amino acids. Germline loops: CDR1 GTSNPN, CDR2 SVGIG (reference sequence). V was pared by 2 bases and J by 4 bases, with 7 bases of the junction left unmatched. CDR3 protein: CAWSPIAGDADTQYF. CDR3 sequence (DNA): TGTGCCTGGAGTCCCATAGCGGGAGACGCAGATACGCAGTATTTT.

The gene calls are TRBV25-1 and TRBJ2-1, with D possibly TRBD1 on 5 matching bases. This CDR3 has 15 residues. V was trimmed by 7 bases and J by 4 bases, leaving 17 bases between them. Germline values: CDR1 MGHDK, CDR2 SYGVNS. As DNA, the CDR3 is TGTGCCAGCAAACCGGACGGTCCAGGGTACAATGAGCAGTTCTTC. This sequence encodes CASKPDGPGYNEQFF.

This sequence joins TRBV11-3 and TRBJ1-1; D is ambiguous. CDR1 SGHNT and CDR2 YENEEA come from the germline V gene. V lost 0 bases to trimming and J lost 12 bases, with 14 bases between them. The CDR3 length is 13 residues. The CDR3 sequence is CASSLESYYPPFF. As DNA, the CDR3 is TGTGCCAGCAGCTTAGAGTCTTATTATCCCCCTTTCTTT. The full variable domain, its missing parts supplied by reference TRBV11-3 and TRBJ1-1, is EAGVVQSPRYKIIEKKQPVAFWCNPISGHNTLYWYLQNLGQGPELLIRYENEEAVDDSQLPKDRFSAERLKGVDSTLKIQPAELGDSAVYLCASSLESYYPPFFGQGTRLTVV.

This CDR3 is CASSDRAKGTEAFF. The CDR3 DNA reads as TGTGCCAGCAGCGACAGGGCAAAGGGCACTGAAGCTTTCTTT. The chain recombines TRBV3-1 (or the pseudogene TRBV3-2) with TRBJ1-1; 7 bases are shared with TRBD1. The V gene's germline CDR1 is LGHDT and CDR2 YNNKEL (reference sequence). V trimming: 5 bases; J trimming: 4 bases; junction bases outside the gene matches: 7. The CDR3 spans 14 residues.